Listed here is a single T cell receptor (beta chain). The target antigen is unknown. This sample is drawn from a study of T cell repertoires in cytomegalovirus infection. For the study at large: HLA-B-restricted CMV epitopes that are well studied were used alongside recently identified HLA-C-restricted ones. Evidence of both CMV infection and a matching HLA type came from public TCR beta signatures. Study results and limitations: Public TCR beta family frequency separated CMV-and-HLA carriers, including in an independent cohort. CMV-specific TCR beta clonotypes restricted by HLA-C were the ones dominating the ex vivo response.

MiXCR, applied by TCRdb to the reads, yields one record per CDR3 protein. The table has around 900,000 distinct CDR3 sequences, around 30% seen once. The TCR was taken from a human donor in good health (CMV status not recorded). Some clones in this sample may be carry-over from other donors' samples. The sample was cultured CD8+ T cells from PBMCs, taken from culture after CMV antigen stimulation.

This CDR3 is CAIKIVTGSPANYGYTF. The CDR3 nucleotides are TGTGCCATCAAAATCGTTACAGGGTCCCCCGCTAACTATGGCTACACCTTC. The rearrangement joins TRBV10-3 to TRBJ1-2; D possibly corresponds to TRBD1 (6 bases). V was pared by 7 bases and J by 0 bases, with 21 bases between. Germline CDR1 is ENHRY and CDR2 is SYGVKD. The CDR3 runs to 17 residues.